What follows are 21 T cell receptor beta chains derived from one specimen sequenced in a study of cytomegalovirus exposure and HLA in healthy donors. Here immunoSEQ multiplex PCR was the method, and the copy in TCRdb shows in-frame clones only, minus some. This table has approximately 190,000 clones, about four fifths appearing once. The sequencing sample was made of PBMCs. Source of these receptors: a man aged 18 to 29 in good health and CMV-seropositive.

The V call is TRBV27, the J call TRBJ1-5, with D tentatively TRBD1 (6 bases). Germline V gene lookup returns CDR1 MNHEY and CDR2 SMNVEV (reference sequence). The CDR3 is made up of 18 amino acids. The CDR3 coding sequence is TGTGACCTACCGCCAGGACAGACCAAGGACAATAGCAATCAGCCCCAGCATTTT. Its protein is CDLPPGQTKDNSNQPQHF.

The rearrangement joins TRBV4-2 to TRBJ2-1, with 14 positions matching TRBD2. Trimming cost V 3 bases and J 8 bases; bases outside gene matches: 15. Germline lookup yields CDR1 LGHNA and CDR2 YNFKEQ. The CDR3 consists of 19 residues. This chain's CDR3 is CASSQGVGLAGGIADEQFF. The CDR3 coding sequence is TGTGCCAGCAGCCAGGGGGTTGGACTAGCGGGAGGTATTGCCGATGAGCAGTTCTTC.

The CDR3 region is CATSRGASTYEQYF. Written as DNA, the CDR3 is TGTGCCACCAGCAGAGGGGCTAGCACGTACGAGCAGTACTTC. The rearrangement uses TRBV15 and TRBJ2-7; D perhaps matches TRBD2 (5 bases). The CDR3 loop spans 14 amino acids. V was trimmed by 1 base and J by 4 bases, leaving 11 bases between them. Per the germline V gene, CDR1 is LNHNV and CDR2 is YYDKDF (reference sequence).

The chain recombines TRBV29-1 with TRBJ2-3, with 11 bases identical to TRBD2. The CDR3 runs to 15 residues. Looked up from germline, CDR1 is SQVTM and CDR2 is ANQGSEA. V was pared by 6 bases and J by 4 bases, with 9 bases of the junction left unmatched. The CDR3: CSVRTSGSRADTQYF. CDR3 DNA: TGCAGCGTGAGGACTAGCGGGTCCAGGGCAGATACGCAGTATTTT.

This rearrangement joins TRBV5-1 to TRBJ2-1; D might be TRBD2 (6 bases). The germline CDR1 and CDR2 sequences are SGHRS and YFSETQ. The CDR3 extends over 15 amino acids. The V end was cut by 2 bases, the J end by 6 bases, with 15 bases between. The chain's CDR3 is CASSFGRGPLNEQFF. The DNA of the CDR3 is TGCGCCAGCAGCTTTGGGCGGGGACCGCTCAATGAGCAGTTCTTC.

This sequence joins TRBV5-4 and TRBJ1-5; no definite D call. Deletions cut 1 base from V and 0 bases from J, with 8 bases between. This CDR3 is built from 15 residues. The germline V gene has CDR1 SGHNT and CDR2 YYREEE (reference sequence). CDR3 coding DNA: TGTGCCAGCAGCTTGTATGGCAATAGCAATCAGCCCCAGCATTTT. It yields the protein CASSLYGNSNQPQHF.

The chain combines TRBV9 with TRBJ2-3, with D possibly being TRBD2 (5 bases). V lost 3 bases, J lost 5 bases, and 13 bases lay in between. Germline V gene lookup returns CDR1 SGDLS and CDR2 YYNGEE. The CDR3 totals 14 residues. CDR3 coding DNA: TGTGCCAGCAGCGGGCCGGGGAGCGTAGATACGCAGTATTTT. It codes for CASSGPGSVDTQYF.

As DNA, the CDR3 is TGTGCCAGCAGCCGCGTAACAGGGGGGAGGGGTGCTGGGGCCAACGTCCTGACTTTC. Translated, it gives CASSRVTGGRGAGANVLTF. This chain connects TRBV7-6 to TRBJ2-6; D might be TRBD1 (8 bases). This CDR3 comprises 19 residues. Germline V gene sequence: CDR1 SGHVS, CDR2 FNYEAQ. V was pared by 5 bases and J by 2 bases, with 22 bases between.

The V call is TRBV11-3, the J call TRBJ2-3, with TRBD2 matching 8 bases. Germline V gives CDR1 SGHNT, CDR2 YENEEA. The V gene end was trimmed by 1 base and the J gene end by 6 bases; junction bases not matched to a gene: 3. The length of the CDR3 is 14 residues. The CDR3 here is CASSLAGRADTQYF. The CDR3 DNA reads as TGTGCCAGCAGCTTAGCCGGGAGGGCGGATACGCAGTATTTT.

Only one count was recorded for this clone. The J gene is TRBJ2-2, the V gene TRBV5-1; unclear D gene. The V gene's germline CDR1 is SGHRS and CDR2 YFSETQ. With 1 base removed from V and 5 bases from J, the gap between germline ends came to 9 bases. The CDR3 is made up of 14 amino acids. The CDR3 sequence is CASSLRVGTGELFF. In DNA, the CDR3 is TGCGCCAGCAGCTTGCGCGTTGGTACCGGGGAGCTGTTTTTT.

The chain employs TRBV7-7 and TRBJ1-1; D is unresolved. In germline, CDR1 is SSHAT, CDR2 FNYEAQ (reference sequence). The CDR3 runs to 14 residues. V was shortened by 7 bases and J by 4 bases, with 16 bases between the two germline ends. CDR3 coding DNA: TGTGCCAGCACCCCTCAATTAGGAGGCACTGAAGCTTTCTTT. This codes for CASTPQLGGTEAFF.

The genes are TRBV20-1 and TRBJ2-1; D remains unclear. V lost 6 bases, J lost 7 bases, and 10 bases lay in between. From germline, CDR1 is DFQATT and CDR2 SNEGSKA (reference sequence). The CDR3 consists of 11 residues. This chain's CDR3 is CSATIENEQFF. CDR3 bases: TGCAGTGCAACGATCGAGAATGAGCAGTTCTTC.

The V call is TRBV9, the J call TRBJ2-1; a possible D gene is TRBD2 (7 bases). V lost 3 bases and J lost 3, with 13 bases in between. Germline V gives CDR1 SGDLS, CDR2 YYNGEE. The CDR3 covers 15 residues. The DNA of the CDR3 is TGTGCCAGCAGCGAGGGGGGGGGTGGCTACAATGAGCAGTTCTTC. Its translation: CASSEGGGGYNEQFF.

This sequence joins TRBV20-1 and TRBJ2-7; D gene uncertain. The CDR3 has 11 amino acids. CDR1 and CDR2 (germline): DFQATT, SNEGSKA (reference sequence). The V and J ends lost 4 bases and 5 bases respectively, with 9 bases between them. The CDR3: CSAKPRDEQYF. The CDR3 coding sequence is TGCAGTGCTAAACCCCGGGACGAGCAGTACTTC.

The chain couples TRBV9 to TRBJ2-2; a possible D gene is TRBD2 (6 bases). The germline V gene encodes CDR1 SGDLS and CDR2 YYNGEE. The CDR3 consists of 14 residues. V lost 2 bases to trimming and J lost 4 bases, with 9 bases between them. The CDR3 sequence: CASSVGGSTGELFF. Here the CDR3 DNA reads TGTGCCAGCAGCGTCGGGGGAAGCACCGGGGAGCTGTTTTTT.

The chain combines TRBV6-1 with TRBJ1-5; unclear D gene. Trimming removed 11 bases from V and 5 bases from J, with 16 bases in between. The CDR3 loop spans 13 amino acids. CDR1 MNHNS and CDR2 SASEGT come from the germline V gene. The CDR3 region is CAVRAVGDQPQHF. For the CDR3, the DNA is TGTGCCGTGCGAGCGGTCGGGGATCAGCCCCAGCATTTT.

This chain uses TRBV18 with TRBJ2-7; weak D call: TRBD1 (6 bases). The germline V gene encodes CDR1 KGHSH and CDR2 LQKENI. The V and J ends lost 4 bases and 0 bases respectively, with 10 bases between them. This CDR3 spans 14 amino acids. The CDR3 sequence is CASSRGQGSYEQYF. The CDR3 region has the DNA TGTGCCAGCTCACGGGGGCAGGGCTCCTACGAGCAGTACTTC. The variable domain in full, with the rest retrieved from reference TRBV18 and TRBJ2-7, is NAGVMQNPRHLVRRRGQEARLRCSPMKGHSHVYWYRQLPEEGLKFMVYLQKENIIDESGMPKERFSAEFPKEGPSILRIQQVVRGDSAAYFCASSRGQGSYEQYFGPGTRLTVT.

The V gene is TRBV18, the J gene TRBJ1-2; the D is unclear. The CDR3 is 12 residues long. V was cut by 3 bases and J by 7 bases, with 9 bases left in between. Germline loops: CDR1 KGHSH, CDR2 LQKENI. The DNA of the CDR3 is TGTGCCAGCTCACCGTTTAGTGCTGGCTACACCTTC. Translating it yields CASSPFSAGYTF.

The chain is built from TRBV6-1 and TRBJ2-5, with no clear D. This CDR3 contains 14 residues. Germline V gene lookup returns CDR1 MNHNS and CDR2 SASEGT. V was cut by 5 bases and J by 0 bases, with 10 bases left in between. CDR3 coding DNA: TGTGCCAGCAGTAGATCAGCGTACCAAGAGACCCAGTACTTC. Translating it yields CASSRSAYQETQYF.

The chain links TRBV7-2 to TRBJ2-4; maybe TRBD1 (7 bases). Germline lookup yields CDR1 SGHTA and CDR2 FQGNSA. Trimming took 3 bases from V and 1 from J, leaving 13 bases between them. This CDR3 has 16 residues. CDR3 bases: TGTGCCAGCAGCTTCCAGGGGGGCCTGGCCAAAAACATTCAGTACTTC. As protein: CASSFQGGLAKNIQYF.

V gene TRBV6-5 combines with J gene TRBJ2-7, with TRBD2 matching 9 bases. The CDR3 covers 14 residues. V shed 6 bases and J 6 bases; nucleotides not matched to a gene: 9. Germline V CDR1 and CDR2: MNHEY, SVGAGI. CDR3 sequence: CASRQPGLASEQYF. In nucleotides, the CDR3 is TGTGCCAGCAGACAACCGGGACTAGCCTCCGAGCAGTACTTC.